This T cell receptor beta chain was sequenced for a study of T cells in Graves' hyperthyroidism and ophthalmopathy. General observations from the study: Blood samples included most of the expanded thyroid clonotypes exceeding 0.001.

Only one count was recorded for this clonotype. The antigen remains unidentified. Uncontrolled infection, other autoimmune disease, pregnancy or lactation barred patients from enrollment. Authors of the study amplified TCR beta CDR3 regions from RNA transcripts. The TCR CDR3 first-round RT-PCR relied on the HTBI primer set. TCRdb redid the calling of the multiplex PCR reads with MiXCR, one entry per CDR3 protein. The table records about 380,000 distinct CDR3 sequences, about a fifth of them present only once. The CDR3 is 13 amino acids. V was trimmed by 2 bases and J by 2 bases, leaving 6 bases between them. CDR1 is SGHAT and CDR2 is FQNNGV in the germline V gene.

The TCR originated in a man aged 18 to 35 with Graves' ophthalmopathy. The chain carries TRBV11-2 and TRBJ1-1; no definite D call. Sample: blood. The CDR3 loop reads CASSLFSNTEAFF. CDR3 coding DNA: TGTGCCAGCAGCTTATTCAGCAACACTGAAGCTTTCTTT.